This TCR beta chain derives from a study of blood T cell repertoires in COVID-19 (dated by TCRdb to about 2020). General notes on the study: Collaborator samples came from the United States, Italy and Spain and covered acute and convalescent phases of COVID-19. The material from the prospective study consisted of cDNA or gDNA derived from T cells, B-cell-depleted T cells, or PBMCs. Nearly every sample came with metadata listing a de-identified subject ID, COVID-19 status, age in years and sex. The repertoires were released in a freely available public database meant as a resource for research on the immune response to SARS-CoV-2. Samples came from the ongoing ImmuneRACE study (first 160 participants) plus 1,254 subjects from 6 global collaborators. HLA class I and class II types, where available, came from metadata supplied by the sample provider rather than from assay-based typing. Subjects who had been exposed to COVID-19, were actively infected with it, or had recovered from it provided the deeply sampled blood TCRbeta repertoires that made up the dataset. The paper's findings and limits, for the study overall: The quantity of clinical and demographic metadata differed by source and by participant and was supplied without curation.

Participants in the prospective study were aged roughly 18 to 89 years, lived in some 24 United States geographic areas, and enrolled through a virtual design. In the prospective study, participants were assigned to cohorts based on the clinical history participants reported in a screening survey and a study questionnaire. For ImmuneRACE Cohort 3, a participant was defined as recovered based on two consecutive negative NP/OP PCR tests, clearance by a healthcare professional, or resolution of symptoms. Each participant in the prospective study had whole blood, serum and a nasopharyngeal or oropharyngeal swab collected by mobile phlebotomists. Over an approximately 2-month period, participants in the prospective study had the option of providing additional blood draws and questionnaires. Before DNA extraction, prospective study blood samples were shipped either frozen or at room temperature. About this clone: What this receptor recognizes is not known. One base away there is no much larger clone; base qualities are not given.

TCRbeta CDR3 regions were amplified from genomic DNA using the immunoSEQ Assay, a bias-controlled multiplex PCR. Concerning the study's data processing: The number of nucleated cells in each sample was estimated by amplification of reference gene primers within the assay. Sequence reads were collapsed and filtered to measure the absolute abundance of every unique TCRbeta CDR3 rearrangement. For each sample, productive Simpson clonality was calculated as the square root of Simpson's diversity index across productive rearrangements. What TCRdb holds here is the immuneACCESS table cut down to in-frame rearrangements. Part of the clones is not present; checked against another copy, under half of the missing clones reflect an unresolved V gene, and the others are unexplained. V, J and clone size reflect that table, while D and trimming were determined from the DNA. The sample yields around 300,000 clones; approximately 86% were counted once. Of the sample, roughly 3% falls within the top ten clones.

Sequenced input: PBMCs or T cells enriched from blood (not recorded which). The sequence was obtained from a woman aged 18-29 years who had recovered from COVID-19.

The CDR3 amino acid sequence is: CASSYGTGGSPLHF. The DNA reads as follows: TGTGCCAGCAGCTACGGGACAGGGGGTTCACCCCTCCACTTT. The sequence joins TRBV5-4 to TRBJ1-6, with 11 bases in between that match TRBD1. CDR1 and CDR2 were assigned from the germline V gene (reference sequence) as SGHNT and YYREEE. Inclusive of the bounding cysteine and phenylalanine, the CDR3 is 14 residues long. Only CDR3 DNA is held: 42 bases, read in frame from base 1. For this chain, trimming is 3 bases at the V end and 9 bases at the J end, and the number of junction bases without a gene match is 2.